Listed below are T cell receptor beta chains from one sample, sequenced in a study of blood T cell repertoires in COVID-19. TCRdb's table, derived via immunoSEQ multiplex PCR, lists solely in-frame clones and lacks some. The repertoire has hundreds of thousands of clones, around 89% of them found once; the top ten carry approximately 3%. Specimen: peripheral blood. These receptors were obtained from a woman younger than 45 with COVID-19, enrolled during active disease. The CDR3 runs from the conserved cysteine through the conserved F or W. D genes are given only for firm matches. Some rows mark clone size as missing; the rest say once, few, many or name a class of expanded clone.

NA,TRBV9,NA,TRBJ2-2,TGTGCCAGCACCAGGGCGAACACCGGGGAGCTGTTTTTT,CASTRANTGELFF
NA,TRBV27,NA,TRBJ2-4,TGTGCCAGCAGTTTACCAGGGCCCAAAAACATTCAGTACTTC,CASSLPGPKNIQYF
TRBD2,TRBV13,NA,TRBJ2-5,TGTGCCAGCAGCTCCCGGACTAGCGGGAGGAGAGAGACCCAGTACTTC,CASSSRTSGRRETQYF
NA,TRBV19,NA,TRBJ1-4,TGTGCCAGTAGTGTACAGGGACGGCCAACTAATGAAAAACTGTTTTTT,CASSVQGRPTNEKLFF
TRBD2,TRBV10-3,NA,TRBJ2-3,TGTGCCATCAGTGGCCTGCGGGGGGGCCGTGAGGATACGCAGTATTTT,CAISGLRGGREDTQYF
NA,TRBV27,once,TRBJ2-7,TGTGCCAGCAGTTCGTTCAGGTCAAGCGAGCAGTACTTC,CASSSFRSSEQYF
NA,TRBV13,NA,TRBJ2-3,TGTGCCAGCAGCACCCTAAGCCCGGCAGGGGCGAGCACAGATACGCAGTATTTT,CASSTLSPAGASTDTQYF
TRBD2,TRBV5-1,NA,TRBJ2-1,TGCGCCAGCAGCCCGCGGGGGAGCGGGAGCTACAATGAGCAGTTCTTC,CASSPRGSGSYNEQFF
NA,TRBV7-9,once,TRBJ1-3,TGTGCCAGCAGCTTAGCCTTTGGAAACACCATATATTTT,CASSLAFGNTIYF
TRBD2,TRBV7-9,NA,TRBJ2-3,TGTGCCAGCAGCTTAGCGACGGCTAGCGGGAGGAGAGATACGCAGTATTTT,CASSLATASGRRDTQYF
TRBD1,TRBV7-6,NA,TRBJ1-2,TGTGCCAGCAGCCTAGGGGGCGATTATGGCTACACCTTC,CASSLGGDYGYTF
TRBD2,TRBV19,NA,TRBJ2-7,TGTGCCAGTAGCACCAGCGGGGGGGCTTTCCGTGGGGAGCAGTACTTC,CASSTSGGAFRGEQYF
NA,TRBV10-3,NA,TRBJ1-5,TGTGCCATCAGTGACAGCGATAGCAATCAGCCCCAGCATTTT,CAISDSDSNQPQHF
NA,TRBV28,NA,TRBJ2-5,TGTGCCAGCAGTTTATTTGCAGACCAAGAGACCCAGTACTTC,CASSLFADQETQYF
TRBD2,TRBV5-6,NA,TRBJ2-3,TGTGCCAGCAGCTTGAGTAGCGGGAGATGGGGCACAGATACGCAGTATTTT,CASSLSSGRWGTDTQYF
NA,TRBV27,NA,TRBJ1-1,TGTGCCAGCAGGGAACGGGCCCTAGCTAGGGCTGAAGCTTTCTTT,CASRERALARAEAFF
TRBD2,TRBV11-2,NA,TRBJ2-2,TGTGCCAGCACCCCAGGGGGTAGCGGGAGGTCGGGGGAGCTGTTTTTT,CASTPGGSGRSGELFF
TRBD2,TRBV28,once,TRBJ2-1,TGTGCCAGCAGTGGAACTAGCGGGAGTCCCTACAATGAGCAGTTCTTC,CASSGTSGSPYNEQFF
NA,TRBV6-5,NA,TRBJ2-5,TGTGCCAGCAGTTACGAACAGGGCGGGGAGACCCAGTACTTC,CASSYEQGGETQYF
TRBD2,TRBV7-2,NA,TRBJ2-5,TGTGCCAGCAGCTTAACACTAGCGGGAGGGCGGGAGACCCAGTACTTC,CASSLTLAGGRETQYF
NA,TRBV9,NA,TRBJ2-5,TGTGCCAGCAGCCCCCGCGGGACAGTCCTCTTAATTCAAGAGACCCAGTACTTC,CASSPRGTVLLIQETQYF
NA,TRBV27,once,TRBJ1-2,TGTGCCAGCAGTTCAACCGCCGCGGTACCCTATGGCTACACCTTC,CASSSTAAVPYGYTF
NA,TRBV28,few,TRBJ1-3,TGTGCCAGCAGTTCCCCCGGGGGGAGCTATGGAAACACCATATATTTT,CASSSPGGSYGNTIYF
TRBD2,TRBV11-2,NA,TRBJ2-2,TGTGCCAGCAGCTTAGAGACTAGCGAAAACGGGGAGCTGTTTTTT,CASSLETSENGELFF
TRBD1,TRBV18,NA,TRBJ2-5,TGTGCCAGCTCATACCGGGACAGGAGATACCAAGAGACCCAGTACTTC,CASSYRDRRYQETQYF
TRBD2,TRBV11-3,NA,TRBJ2-1,TGTGCCAGCAGCTTAATGGCGGGAGATAACGATGAGCAGTTCTTC,CASSLMAGDNDEQFF
TRBD2,TRBV6-2/TRBV6-3,NA,TRBJ2-1,TGTGCCAGCAGTTACGCGGGACTAGCGGGGTACAATGAGCAGTTCTTC,CASSYAGLAGYNEQFF
TRBD2,TRBV15,NA,TRBJ2-3,TGTGCCACCAGCAGAGCGGGGGGGTTTGGAGATACGCAGTATTTT,CATSRAGGFGDTQYF
NA,TRBV20-1,NA,TRBJ1-2,TGCAGTGCTAGAGGACAGTTTGGCTACACCTTC,CSARGQFGYTF
TRBD1,TRBV10-3,NA,TRBJ2-6,TGTGCCATCAGTGAGACACCGGGACAGGGGAGAGACTCTGGGGCCAACGTCCTGACTTTC,CAISETPGQGRDSGANVLTF
NA,TRBV9,NA,TRBJ1-1,TGTGCCAGCAGCGCCGACTTGGGGAACACTGAAGCTTTCTTT,CASSADLGNTEAFF
TRBD1,TRBV7-2,NA,TRBJ1-2,TGTGCCAGCAGCTCAGCTATCAGGGGGCGCGGCGCGGGAGGCTACACCTTC,CASSSAIRGRGAGGYTF
TRBD1,TRBV7-2,NA,TRBJ2-7,TGTGCCAGCAGCAACCTTGGGGACAGGGGCTACGAGCAGTACTTC,CASSNLGDRGYEQYF
TRBD1,TRBV15,NA,TRBJ2-5,TGTGCCACCAGCAGAGCAGGGGGCCTAGAGACCCAGTACTTC,CATSRAGGLETQYF
NA,TRBV6-2/TRBV6-3,NA,TRBJ2-2,TGTGCCAGCAGTTACTCCGCCAGTGCCGGGGAGCTGTTTTTT,CASSYSASAGELFF
NA,TRBV21-1,NA,TRBJ2-1,TGTGCCAGCAGCAAAGGCCGGGGTTTATTGAATGAGCAGTTCTTC,CASSKGRGLLNEQFF
TRBD1,TRBV5-4,NA,TRBJ2-5,TGTGCCAGCCGGCGGGACAGGGGTCACGAGACCCAGTACTTC,CASRRDRGHETQYF
NA,TRBV11-2,NA,TRBJ1-1,TGTGCCAGCAGCTTAGAGGCTTCTGAAGCTTTCTTT,CASSLEASEAFF
NA,TRBV11-2,NA,TRBJ2-2,TGTGCCAGCAGCTTAGATCAACGTCAGTGGCCCGGGGAGCTGTTTTTT,CASSLDQRQWPGELFF
NA,TRBV6-5,few,TRBJ2-2,TGTGCCAGCAGGAGACAGTCCGGGGAGCTGTTTTTT,CASRRQSGELFF
TRBD1,TRBV7-2,NA,TRBJ1-1,TGTGCCAGCAGCTCCAACACGGGACAGGAAGCTTTCTTT,CASSSNTGQEAFF
TRBD1,TRBV5-6,NA,TRBJ2-1,TGTGCCAGCAGCTCCGTAACCGGGACAGGATACAATGAGCAGTTCTTC,CASSSVTGTGYNEQFF
TRBD2,TRBV10-2,NA,TRBJ2-5,TGCGCCAGCTACGGCGGGGGGGAAGAGACCCAGTACTTC,CASYGGGEETQYF
NA,TRBV7-8,NA,TRBJ1-2,TGTGCCAGCAGCTTAAGTGTACAGGGCCTGTGGGGCAGTGGAGGCTACACCTTC,CASSLSVQGLWGSGGYTF
NA,TRBV2,NA,TRBJ1-1,TGTGCCAGCAGTTTTGGGACTACAGGGTCGCACACTGAAGCTTTCTTT,CASSFGTTGSHTEAFF
TRBD1,TRBV6-1,once,TRBJ2-2,TGTGCCAGCAGTGACGACAGGGACAGCGGGGAGCTGTTTTTT,CASSDDRDSGELFF
TRBD2,TRBV12-5,NA,TRBJ2-1,TGTGCTGATGAAGGAGCGGGAGAGCACTACAATGAGCAGTTCTTC,CADEGAGEHYNEQFF
NA,TRBV7-9,NA,TRBJ2-1,TGTGCCAGCAGCTTAGCGGCCGGTCTAGGGGCAGGTGAGCAGTTCTTC,CASSLAAGLGAGEQFF
NA,TRBV9,NA,TRBJ1-2,TGTGCCAGCAGCGTAGAGCCGAGCTATGGCTACACCTTC,CASSVEPSYGYTF
NA,TRBV6-1,NA,TRBJ1-5,TGTGCCAGCAGTGAAAGTAGGGGGAATCAGCCCCAGCATTTT,CASSESRGNQPQHF
TRBD1,TRBV29-1,once,TRBJ1-1,TGCAGCGTTTTTTTGTACCCTCGCGGGGGACAGGGGATCACTGAAGCTTTCTTT,CSVFLYPRGGQGITEAFF
NA,TRBV19,NA,TRBJ1-2,TGTGCCAGTAGTATCCAGACAGAAAACTATGGCTACACCTTC,CASSIQTENYGYTF
TRBD2,TRBV10-3,NA,TRBJ2-1,TGTGCCATCAGTGGGACTAGCGGGGGCAATGAGCAGTTCTTC,CAISGTSGGNEQFF
TRBD2,TRBV7-8,NA,TRBJ2-3,TGTGCCAGCAGTTTGGGACTAGCGGGGCTACTGATCACAGATACGCAGTATTTT,CASSLGLAGLLITDTQYF